The 5 T cell receptor beta chains presented below share a single source sample, sequenced in a study of T cell clonotyping in hematopoietic cell transplantation. Generated by immunoSEQ multiplex PCR, the TCRdb table keeps only in-frame clones and is missing some. The sample has approximately 8,700 clones, around 97% seen once; the top ten hold 2.4%. The material was peripheral blood mononuclear cells, obtained 100 days after allogeneic stem cell transplant. The receptors come from a male patient aged 55 to 69 who had an allogeneic stem cell transplant from a related donor, so the T cells may come from the graft donor. Some clones in this sample may be carry-over from other donors' samples.

V usage is TRBV5-1 and J usage is TRBJ1-2; the match to TRBD1 covers 7 bases. The length of the CDR3 is 12 residues. J gave up 6 bases and V 3 bases, and 2 bases lay outside the gene matches. Germline V gene sequence: CDR1 SGHRS, CDR2 YFSETQ. The CDR3 sequence is CASSWDRDGYTF. The DNA of the CDR3 is TGCGCCAGCAGCTGGGACAGAGATGGCTACACCTTC.

The chain combines TRBV19 with TRBJ1-6; TRBD1 matches 9 bases. Trimming at V came to 11 bases and at J to 2 bases, leaving 10 bases not matched to a gene. The CDR3 runs 16 residues. The germline gives CDR1 LNHDA, CDR2 SQIVND (reference sequence). CDR3 nucleotide sequence: TGTGCCTGCAGAGGGGGGACAGGGACCTATAATTCACCCCTCCACTTT. It encodes CACRGGTGTYNSPLHF.

V is TRBV11-2 and J is TRBJ1-5, with a tentative D call TRBD1 (5 bases). Germline assignment: CDR1 SGHAT and CDR2 FQNNGV. Trimming shortened V by 5 bases and J by 12 bases, and 8 bases separated the two germline ends. The CDR3 covers 10 residues. The CDR3 loop is CASSPGFQHF. The CDR3, as DNA: TGTGCCAGCAGCCCAGGGTTCCAGCATTTT.

The V and J genes are TRBV11-1 and TRBJ2-1, with 7 bases matching TRBD1. This CDR3 comprises 15 residues. Trimming at V came to 5 bases and at J to 2 bases, leaving 6 bases not matched to a gene. The germline CDR1 and CDR2 sequences are SGHAT and FQDESV (reference sequence). The chain's CDR3 is CASSHPGTAYNEQFF. CDR3 DNA sequence: TGTGCCAGCAGCCATCCAGGGACAGCCTACAATGAGCAGTTCTTC.

CDR3 bases: TGTGCCAGCAGCGTCTCGACAGGGAGGAGTGGCTACACCTTC. It specifies CASSVSTGRSGYTF. The chain recombines TRBV9 with TRBJ1-2; 7 bases match TRBD1. V shed 2 bases and J 7 bases; nucleotides not matched to a gene: 8. Germline V gene data show CDR1 as SGDLS and CDR2 as YYNGEE. The CDR3 covers 14 residues.